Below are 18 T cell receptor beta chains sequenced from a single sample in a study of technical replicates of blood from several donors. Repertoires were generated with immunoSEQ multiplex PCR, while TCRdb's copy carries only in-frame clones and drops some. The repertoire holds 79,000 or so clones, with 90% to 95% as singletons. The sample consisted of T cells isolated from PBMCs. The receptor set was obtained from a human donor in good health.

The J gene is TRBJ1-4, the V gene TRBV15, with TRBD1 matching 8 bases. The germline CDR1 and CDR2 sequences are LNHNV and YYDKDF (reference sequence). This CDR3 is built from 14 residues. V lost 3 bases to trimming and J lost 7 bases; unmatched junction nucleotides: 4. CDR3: CATSSDRGFEKLFF. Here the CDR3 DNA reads TGTGCCACCAGCAGTGACAGGGGCTTTGAAAAACTGTTTTTT. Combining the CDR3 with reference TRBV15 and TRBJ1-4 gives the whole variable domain DAMVIQNPRYQVTQFGKPVTLSCSQTLNHNVMYWYQQKSSQAPKLLFHYYDKDFNNEADTPDNFQSRRPNTSFCFLDIRSPGLGDTAMYLCATSSDRGFEKLFFGSGTQLSVL.

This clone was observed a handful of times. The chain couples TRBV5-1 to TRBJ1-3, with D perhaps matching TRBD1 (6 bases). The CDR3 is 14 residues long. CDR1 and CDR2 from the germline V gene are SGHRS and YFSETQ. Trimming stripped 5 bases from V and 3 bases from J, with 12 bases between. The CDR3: CASSGGAGGNTIYF. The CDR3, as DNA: TGCGCCAGCAGTGGGGGGGCCGGTGGAAACACCATATATTTT.

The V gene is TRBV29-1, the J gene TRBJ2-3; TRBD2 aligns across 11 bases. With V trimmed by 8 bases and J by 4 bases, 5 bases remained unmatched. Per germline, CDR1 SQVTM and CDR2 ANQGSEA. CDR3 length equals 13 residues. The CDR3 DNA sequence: TGCAGCACCTCTAGCGGGAGGTCAGATACGCAGTATTTT. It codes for CSTSSGRSDTQYF.

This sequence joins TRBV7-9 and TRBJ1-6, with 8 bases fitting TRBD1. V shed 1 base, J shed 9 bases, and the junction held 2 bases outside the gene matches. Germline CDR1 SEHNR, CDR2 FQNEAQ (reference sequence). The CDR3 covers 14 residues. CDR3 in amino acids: CASSLGTGSSPLHF. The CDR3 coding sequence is TGTGCCAGCAGCTTAGGGACAGGGAGTTCACCCCTCCACTTT. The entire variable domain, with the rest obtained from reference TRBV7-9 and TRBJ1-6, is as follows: DTGVSQNPRHKITKRGQNVTFRCDPISEHNRLYWYRQTLGQGPEFLTYFQNEAQLEKSRLLSDRFSAERPKGSFSTLEIQRTEQGDSAMYLCASSLGTGSSPLHFGNGTRLTVT.

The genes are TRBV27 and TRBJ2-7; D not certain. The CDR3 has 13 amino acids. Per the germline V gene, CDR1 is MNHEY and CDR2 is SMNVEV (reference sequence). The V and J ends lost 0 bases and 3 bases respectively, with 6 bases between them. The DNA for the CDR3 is TGTGCCAGCAGTTTATCTCCCCTCTACGAGCAGTACTTC. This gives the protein CASSLSPLYEQYF.

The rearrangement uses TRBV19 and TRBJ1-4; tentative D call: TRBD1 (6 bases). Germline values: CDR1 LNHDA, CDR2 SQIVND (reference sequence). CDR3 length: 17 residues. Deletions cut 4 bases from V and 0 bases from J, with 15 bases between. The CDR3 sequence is CASSRRGALATNEKLFF. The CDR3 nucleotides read TGTGCCAGTAGTAGGCGGGGGGCACTTGCAACTAATGAAAAACTGTTTTTT.

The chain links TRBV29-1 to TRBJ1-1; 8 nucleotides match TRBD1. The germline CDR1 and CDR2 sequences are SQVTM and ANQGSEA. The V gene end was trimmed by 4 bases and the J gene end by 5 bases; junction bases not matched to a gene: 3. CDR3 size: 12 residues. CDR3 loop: CSVGQGRTEAFF. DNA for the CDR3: TGCAGCGTTGGACAGGGGAGGACTGAAGCTTTCTTT.

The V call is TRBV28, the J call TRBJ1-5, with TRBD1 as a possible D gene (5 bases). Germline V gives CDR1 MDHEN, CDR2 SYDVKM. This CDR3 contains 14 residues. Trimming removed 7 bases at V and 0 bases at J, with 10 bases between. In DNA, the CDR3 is TGTGCCAGCACTTGGGGGGGTAGCAATCAGCCCCAGCATTTT. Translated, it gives CASTWGGSNQPQHF.

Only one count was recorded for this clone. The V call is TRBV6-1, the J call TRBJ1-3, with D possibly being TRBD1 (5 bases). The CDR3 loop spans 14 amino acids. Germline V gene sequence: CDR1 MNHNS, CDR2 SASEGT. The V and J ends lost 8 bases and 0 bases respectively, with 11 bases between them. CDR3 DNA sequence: TGTGCCAGCGGTAGGGGCTCCTCTGGAAACACCATATATTTT. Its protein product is CASGRGSSGNTIYF.

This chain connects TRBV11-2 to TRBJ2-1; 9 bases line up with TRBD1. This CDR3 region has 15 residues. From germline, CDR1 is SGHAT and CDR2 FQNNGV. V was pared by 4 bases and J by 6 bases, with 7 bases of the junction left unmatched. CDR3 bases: TGTGCCAGCAGCTGGGACAGGGTTGAATTCAATGAGCAGTTCTTC. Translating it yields CASSWDRVEFNEQFF.

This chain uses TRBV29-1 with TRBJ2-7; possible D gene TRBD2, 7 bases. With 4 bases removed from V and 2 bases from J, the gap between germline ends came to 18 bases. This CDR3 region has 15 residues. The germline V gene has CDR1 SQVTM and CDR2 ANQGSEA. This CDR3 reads CSVVPGGGDPYEQYF. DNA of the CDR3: TGCAGCGTTGTCCCTGGGGGGGGCGATCCCTACGAGCAGTACTTC.

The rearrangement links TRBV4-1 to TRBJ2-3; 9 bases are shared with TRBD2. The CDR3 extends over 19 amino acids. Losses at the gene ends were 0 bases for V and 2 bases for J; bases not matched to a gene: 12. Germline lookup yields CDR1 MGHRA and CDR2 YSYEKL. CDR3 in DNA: TGCGCCAGCAGCCAAGAAGGCGGTAGCGGGGGAGCCCACACAGATACGCAGTATTTT. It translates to CASSQEGGSGGAHTDTQYF.

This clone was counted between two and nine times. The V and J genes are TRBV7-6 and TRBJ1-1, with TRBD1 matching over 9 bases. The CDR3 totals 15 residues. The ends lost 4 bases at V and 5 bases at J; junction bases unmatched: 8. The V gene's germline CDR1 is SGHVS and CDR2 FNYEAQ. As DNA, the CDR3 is TGTGCCAGCAGCTCCTACAGGGGGCGGCGGACTGAAGCTTTCTTT. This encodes CASSSYRGRRTEAFF.

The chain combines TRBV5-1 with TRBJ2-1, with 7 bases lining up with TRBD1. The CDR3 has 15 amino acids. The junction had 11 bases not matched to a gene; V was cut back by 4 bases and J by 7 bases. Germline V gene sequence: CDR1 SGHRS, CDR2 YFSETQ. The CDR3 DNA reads TGCGCCAGCAGCACGACAGGGTCTCCGATAAATGAGCAGTTCTTC. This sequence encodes CASSTTGSPINEQFF.

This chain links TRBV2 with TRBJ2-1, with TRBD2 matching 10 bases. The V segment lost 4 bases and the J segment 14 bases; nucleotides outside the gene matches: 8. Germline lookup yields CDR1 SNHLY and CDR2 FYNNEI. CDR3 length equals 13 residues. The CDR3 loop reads CASSGDSGRVEFF. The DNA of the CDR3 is TGTGCCAGCAGTGGGGACAGCGGGAGGGTAGAGTTCTTC.

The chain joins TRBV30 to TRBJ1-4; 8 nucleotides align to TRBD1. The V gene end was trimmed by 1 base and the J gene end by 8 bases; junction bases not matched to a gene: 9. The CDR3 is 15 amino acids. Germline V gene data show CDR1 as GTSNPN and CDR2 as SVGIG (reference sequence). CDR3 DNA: TGTGCCTGGAGTGCCCCCGGGACAGGAGGGGAAAAACTGTTTTTT. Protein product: CAWSAPGTGGEKLFF.

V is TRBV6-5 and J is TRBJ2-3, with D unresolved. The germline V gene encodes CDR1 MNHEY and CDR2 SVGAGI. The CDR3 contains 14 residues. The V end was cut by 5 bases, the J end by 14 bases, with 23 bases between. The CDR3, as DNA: TGTGCCAGCAGTACCGCGGAGTCGCGAGCCCCCTCGTATTTT. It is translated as CASSTAESRAPSYF.

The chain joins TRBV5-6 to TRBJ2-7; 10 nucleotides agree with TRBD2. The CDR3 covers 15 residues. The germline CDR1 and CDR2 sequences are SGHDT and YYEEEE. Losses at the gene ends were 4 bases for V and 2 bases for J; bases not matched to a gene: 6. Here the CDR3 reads CASSGGTSVAYEQYF. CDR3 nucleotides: TGTGCCAGCAGCGGCGGGACTAGCGTAGCCTACGAGCAGTACTTC. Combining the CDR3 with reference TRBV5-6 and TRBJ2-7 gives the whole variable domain DAGVTQSPTHLIKTRGQQVTLRCSPKSGHDTVSWYQQALGQGPQFIFQYYEEEERQRGNFPDRFSGHQFPNYSSELNVNALLLGDSALYLCASSGGTSVAYEQYFGPGTRLTVT.